This T cell receptor beta chain was observed in a study of identical twins. Study outcomes and limitations: Memory repertoires lacked the insertion deficit that abundant cord blood beta clonotypes showed. Out-of-frame sharing of TCR alpha in monozygotic twins was underestimated by models.

Template switching introduced a universal primer site, and the cDNA bore unique molecular identifiers. TCRdb called the 5' RACE reads again in MiXCR, with one record for every CDR3 protein. The table shows 1.5 million to 2 million distinct CDR3 sequences, with under 35% occurring only once. Of note for this clonotype: The antigen is not known.

Healthy Caucasians alone served as donors. The clonotype comes from a newborn girl in good health. Input material: cord blood.

CDR3 sequence reads: CSARDLQGYNEQFF. DNA for the CDR3: TGCAGTGCTAGAGATCTACAGGGCTACAATGAGCAGTTCTTC. The J gene is TRBJ2-1, the V gene TRBV20-1; TRBD1 might be the D (6 bases). Trimming took off 0 bases at V and 3 bases at J, with 9 bases between the two ends. The CDR3 runs to 14 residues. Germline assignment: CDR1 DFQATT and CDR2 SNEGSKA (reference sequence).